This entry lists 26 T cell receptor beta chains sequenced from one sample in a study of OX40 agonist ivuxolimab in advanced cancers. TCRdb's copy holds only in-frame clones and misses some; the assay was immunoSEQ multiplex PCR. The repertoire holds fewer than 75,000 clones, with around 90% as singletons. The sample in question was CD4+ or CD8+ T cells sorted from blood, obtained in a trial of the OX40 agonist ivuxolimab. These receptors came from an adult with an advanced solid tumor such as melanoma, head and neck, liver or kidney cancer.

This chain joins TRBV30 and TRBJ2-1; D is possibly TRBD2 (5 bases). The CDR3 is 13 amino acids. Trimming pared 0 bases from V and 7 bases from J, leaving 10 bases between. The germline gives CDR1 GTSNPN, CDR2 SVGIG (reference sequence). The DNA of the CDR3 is TGTGCCTGGAGTGTAAGAGGGCCTAATGAGCAGTTCTTC. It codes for CAWSVRGPNEQFF.

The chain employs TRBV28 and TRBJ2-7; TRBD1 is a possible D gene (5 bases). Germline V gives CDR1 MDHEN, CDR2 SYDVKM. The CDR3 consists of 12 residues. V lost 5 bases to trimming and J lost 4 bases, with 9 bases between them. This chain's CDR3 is CASSEGVYEQYF. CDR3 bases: TGTGCCAGCAGTGAAGGGGTGTACGAGCAGTACTTC.

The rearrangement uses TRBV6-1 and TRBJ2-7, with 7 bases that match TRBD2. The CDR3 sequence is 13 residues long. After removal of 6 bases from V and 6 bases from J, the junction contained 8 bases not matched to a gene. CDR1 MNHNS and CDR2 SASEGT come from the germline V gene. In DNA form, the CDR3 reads TGTGCCAGCAGGGCGGGAGATCTCCCCGAGCAGTACTTC. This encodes CASRAGDLPEQYF.

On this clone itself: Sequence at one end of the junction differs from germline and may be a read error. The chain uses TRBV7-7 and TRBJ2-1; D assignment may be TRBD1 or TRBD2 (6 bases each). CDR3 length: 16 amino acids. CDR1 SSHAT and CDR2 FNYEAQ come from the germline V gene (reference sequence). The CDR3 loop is CASSLGGLGSVNEQFF. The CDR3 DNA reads TGTGCTAGCAGCTTAGGGGGACTGGGTTCAGTAAATGAGCAGTTCTTC.

CDR3 sequence reads: CASSLQGGPNTIYF. The CDR3 region has the DNA TGTGCCAGCAGCTTGCAGGGGGGCCCAAACACCATATATTTT. V and J are TRBV5-4 and TRBJ1-3; the match to TRBD1 covers 7 bases. The J segment lost 6 bases and the V segment lost 1 base, leaving 4 bases of the junction unmatched. The CDR3 has 14 amino acids. Per germline, CDR1 SGHNT and CDR2 YYREEE (reference sequence).

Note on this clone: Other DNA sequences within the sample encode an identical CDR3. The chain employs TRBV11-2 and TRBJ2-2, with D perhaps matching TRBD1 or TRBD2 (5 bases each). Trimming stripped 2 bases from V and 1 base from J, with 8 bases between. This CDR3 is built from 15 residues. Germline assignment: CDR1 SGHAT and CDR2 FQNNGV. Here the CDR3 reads CASSLLGVNTGELFF. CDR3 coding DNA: TGTGCCAGCAGCTTACTGGGGGTGAACACCGGGGAGCTGTTTTTT.

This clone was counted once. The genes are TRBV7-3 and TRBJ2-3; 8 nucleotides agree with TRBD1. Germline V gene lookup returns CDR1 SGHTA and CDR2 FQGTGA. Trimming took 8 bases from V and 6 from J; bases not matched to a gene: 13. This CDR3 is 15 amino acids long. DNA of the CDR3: TGTGCCAGCTCACAGGGGGTTGACCCCTCGGATACGCAGTATTTT. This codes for CASSQGVDPSDTQYF.

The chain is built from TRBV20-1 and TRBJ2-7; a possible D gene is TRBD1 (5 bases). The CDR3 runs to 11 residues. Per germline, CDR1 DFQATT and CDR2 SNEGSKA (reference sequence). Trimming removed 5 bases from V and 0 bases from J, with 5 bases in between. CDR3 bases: TGCAGTGCTGGGGCCTCCTACGAGCAGTACTTC. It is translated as CSAGASYEQYF.

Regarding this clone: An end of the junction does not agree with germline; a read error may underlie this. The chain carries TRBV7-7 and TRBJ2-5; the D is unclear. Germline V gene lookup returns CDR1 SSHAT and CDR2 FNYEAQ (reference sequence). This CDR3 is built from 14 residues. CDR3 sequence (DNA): TGTGCTAGCAGCTTTGGTGGGATGGGAGAGACCCAGTACTTC. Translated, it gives CASSFGGMGETQYF.

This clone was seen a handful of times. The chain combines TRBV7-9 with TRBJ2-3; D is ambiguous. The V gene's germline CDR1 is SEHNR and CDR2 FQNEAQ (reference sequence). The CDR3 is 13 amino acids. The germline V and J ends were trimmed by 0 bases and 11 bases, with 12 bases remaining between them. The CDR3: CASSLAGDFGQYF. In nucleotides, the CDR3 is TGTGCCAGCAGCTTAGCGGGCGACTTTGGGCAGTATTTT.

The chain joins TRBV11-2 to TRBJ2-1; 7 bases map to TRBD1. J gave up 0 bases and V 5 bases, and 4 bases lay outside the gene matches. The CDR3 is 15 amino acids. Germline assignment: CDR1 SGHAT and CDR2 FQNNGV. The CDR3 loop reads CASSAYRGSYNEQFF. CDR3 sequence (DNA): TGTGCCAGCAGCGCATACAGGGGCTCCTACAATGAGCAGTTCTTC.

The CDR3 sequence: CASSFGQGTYEQYF. CDR3 coding DNA: TGTGCCAGCAGTTTCGGACAGGGGACTTACGAGCAGTACTTC. The rearrangement uses TRBV27 and TRBJ2-7, with 9 bases that match TRBD1. Germline V CDR1 and CDR2: MNHEY, SMNVEV (reference sequence). After removal of 3 bases from V and 4 bases from J, the junction contained 4 bases not matched to a gene. The CDR3 consists of 14 residues.

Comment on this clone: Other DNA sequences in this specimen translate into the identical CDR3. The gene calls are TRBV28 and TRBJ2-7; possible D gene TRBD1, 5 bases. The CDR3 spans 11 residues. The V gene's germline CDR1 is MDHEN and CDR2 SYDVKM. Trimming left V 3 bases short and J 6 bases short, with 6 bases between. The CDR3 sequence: CASSFRGEQYF. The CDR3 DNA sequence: TGTGCCAGCAGTTTTAGGGGCGAGCAGTACTTC. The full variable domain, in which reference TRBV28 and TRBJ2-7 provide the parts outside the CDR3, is DVKVTQSSRYLVKRTGEKVFLECVQDMDHENMFWYRQDPGLGLRLIYFSYDVKMKEKGDIPEGYSVSREKKERFSLILESASTNQTSMYLCASSFRGEQYFGPGTRLTVT.

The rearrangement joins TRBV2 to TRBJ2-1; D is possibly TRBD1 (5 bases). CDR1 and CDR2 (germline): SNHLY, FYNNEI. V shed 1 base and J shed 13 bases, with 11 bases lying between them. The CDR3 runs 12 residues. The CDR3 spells CASSEVAGNQFF. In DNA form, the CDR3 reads TGTGCCAGCAGTGAAGTAGCAGGGAACCAGTTCTTC.

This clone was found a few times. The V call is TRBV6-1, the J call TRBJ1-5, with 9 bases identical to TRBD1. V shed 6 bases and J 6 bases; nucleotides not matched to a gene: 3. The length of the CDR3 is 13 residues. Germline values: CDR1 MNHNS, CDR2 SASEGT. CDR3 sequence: CASRTGGFQPQHF. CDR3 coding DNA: TGTGCCAGCAGGACAGGGGGTTTTCAGCCCCAGCATTTT.

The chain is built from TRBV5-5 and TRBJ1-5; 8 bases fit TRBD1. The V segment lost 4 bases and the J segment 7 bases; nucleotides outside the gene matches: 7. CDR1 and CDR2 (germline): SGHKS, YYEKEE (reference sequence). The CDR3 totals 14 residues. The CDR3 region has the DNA TGTGCCAGCAGCAAGACAGGGGACGGACAGCCCCAGCATTTT. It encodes CASSKTGDGQPQHF.

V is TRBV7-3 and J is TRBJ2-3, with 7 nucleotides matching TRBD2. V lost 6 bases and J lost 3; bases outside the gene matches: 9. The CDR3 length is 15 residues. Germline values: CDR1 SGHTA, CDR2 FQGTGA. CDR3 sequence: CASRSGGPSTDTQYF. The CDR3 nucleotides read TGTGCCAGCAGGTCGGGGGGACCATCGACAGATACGCAGTATTTT.

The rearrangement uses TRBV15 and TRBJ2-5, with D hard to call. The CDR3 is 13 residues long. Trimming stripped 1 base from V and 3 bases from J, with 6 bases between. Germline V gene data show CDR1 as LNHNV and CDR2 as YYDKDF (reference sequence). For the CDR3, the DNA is TGTGCCACCAGCAGAGGAATAGAAGAGACCCAGTACTTC. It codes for CATSRGIEETQYF.

The chain's CDR3 is CAWSGPGSSYNEQFF. In DNA, the CDR3 is TGTGCCTGGAGTGGCCCCGGGAGCTCCTACAATGAGCAGTTCTTC. V gene TRBV30 combines with J gene TRBJ2-1, with D possibly TRBD2 on 6 matching bases. Trimming cost V 1 base and J 0 bases, with 10 bases left between them. From germline, CDR1 is GTSNPN and CDR2 SVGIG (reference sequence). The length of the CDR3 is 15 residues.

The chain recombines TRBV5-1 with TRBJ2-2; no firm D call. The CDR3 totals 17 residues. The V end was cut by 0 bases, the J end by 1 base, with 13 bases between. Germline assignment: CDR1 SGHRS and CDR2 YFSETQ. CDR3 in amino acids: CASSLATSALNTGELFF. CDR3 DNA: TGCGCCAGCAGCTTGGCCACGTCGGCATTGAACACCGGGGAGCTGTTTTTT.

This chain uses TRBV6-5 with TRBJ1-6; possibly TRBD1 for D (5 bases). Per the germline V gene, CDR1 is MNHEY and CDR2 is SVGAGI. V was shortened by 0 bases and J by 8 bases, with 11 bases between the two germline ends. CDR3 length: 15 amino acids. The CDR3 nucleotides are TGTGCCAGCAGTTACTCTCTCGGGGGAGATTCACCCCTCCACTTT. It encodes CASSYSLGGDSPLHF.

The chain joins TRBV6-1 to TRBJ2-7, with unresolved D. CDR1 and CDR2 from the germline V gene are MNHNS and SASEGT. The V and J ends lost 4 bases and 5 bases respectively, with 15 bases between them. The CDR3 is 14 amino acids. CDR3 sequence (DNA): TGTGCCAGCAGTGCAGACTGGGATAGGGACGAGCAGTACTTC. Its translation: CASSADWDRDEQYF.

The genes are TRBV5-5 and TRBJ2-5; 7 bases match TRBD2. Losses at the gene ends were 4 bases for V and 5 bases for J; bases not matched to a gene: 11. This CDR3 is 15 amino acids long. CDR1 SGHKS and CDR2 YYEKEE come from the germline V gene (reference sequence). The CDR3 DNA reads TGTGCCAGCAGCAGCTGGCGGGAGCGGCGTGAGACCCAGTACTTC. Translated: CASSSWRERRETQYF.

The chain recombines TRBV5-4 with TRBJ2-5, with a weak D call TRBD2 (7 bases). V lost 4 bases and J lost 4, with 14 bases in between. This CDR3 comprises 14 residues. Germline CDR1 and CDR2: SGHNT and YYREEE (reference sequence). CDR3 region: CASSAGGGRETQYF. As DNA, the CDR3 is TGTGCCAGCAGCGCCGGGGGCGGGAGAGAGACCCAGTACTTC.

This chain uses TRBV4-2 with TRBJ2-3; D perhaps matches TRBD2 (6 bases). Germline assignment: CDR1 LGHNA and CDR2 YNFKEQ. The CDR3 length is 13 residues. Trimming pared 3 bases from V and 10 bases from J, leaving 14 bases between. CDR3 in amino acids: CASSQELAYAQYF. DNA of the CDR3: TGTGCCAGCAGCCAGGAACTAGCTTATGCGCAGTATTTT.

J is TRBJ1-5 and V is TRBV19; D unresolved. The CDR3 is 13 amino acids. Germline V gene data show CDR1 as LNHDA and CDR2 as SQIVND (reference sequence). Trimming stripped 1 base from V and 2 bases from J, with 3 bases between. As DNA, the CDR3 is TGTGCCAGTAGTATAGGGGGCAATCAGCCCCAGCATTTT. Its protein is CASSIGGNQPQHF.